This T cell receptor beta chain comes out of a study of blood T cell repertoires in COVID-19. Per the study methods: From reference gene primer amplification, estimates of nucleated cell counts were derived. Only in-frame clones appear in the TCRdb table, and some are missing; sequencing was by immunoSEQ multiplex PCR. D and trimming come from the DNA, and the V and J calls and clone size come from that table. In the table there are about 280,000 clones, about 85% of which are singletons. The CDR3 covers 12 residues. The V gene's germline CDR1 is MNHEY and CDR2 SVGAGI. Trimming stripped 6 bases from V and 2 bases from J, with 7 bases between.

The chain carries TRBV6-5 and TRBJ1-2; no firm D call. The specimen was PBMCs or T cells enriched from blood (not recorded which). The TCR was taken from a woman aged 50 to 60 who had recovered from COVID-19. The CDR3 DNA is TGTGCCAGCAGCGACTGGAACTATGGCTACACCTTC. Its translation is CASSDWNYGYTF.